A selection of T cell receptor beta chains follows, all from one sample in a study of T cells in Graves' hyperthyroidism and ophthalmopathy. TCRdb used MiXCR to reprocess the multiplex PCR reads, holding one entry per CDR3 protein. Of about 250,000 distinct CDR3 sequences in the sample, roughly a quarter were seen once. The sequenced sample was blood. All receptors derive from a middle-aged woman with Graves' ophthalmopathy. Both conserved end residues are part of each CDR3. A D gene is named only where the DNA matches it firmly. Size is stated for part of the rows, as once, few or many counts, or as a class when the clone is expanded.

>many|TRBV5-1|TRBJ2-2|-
TGCGCCAGCAGCTCCCCGTCAGGGGTAAGGAACACCGGGGAGCTGTTTTTT
CASSSPSGVRNTGELFF
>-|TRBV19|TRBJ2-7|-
TGTGCCAGTAGTATAGCTGAGACATCCTACGAGCAGTACTTC
CASSIAETSYEQYF
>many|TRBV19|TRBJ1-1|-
TGTGCCTCTAAGTTGGCCACTGAAGCTTTCTTT
CASKLATEAFF
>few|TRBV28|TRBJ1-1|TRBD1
TGTGCCAGCAGTTCCGCGGGACAGGGGGGCACTGAAGCTTTCTTT
CASSSAGQGGTEAFF
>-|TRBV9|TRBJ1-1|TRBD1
TGTGCCAGCAGCCCCCGATTAGGCAGGGGGCTGATGAACACTGAAGCTTTCTTT
CASSPRLGRGLMNTEAFF
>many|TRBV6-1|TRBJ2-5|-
TGTGCCAGCAGTGCTATCCCCGGGGCCCAAGAGACCCAGTACTTC
CASSAIPGAQETQYF
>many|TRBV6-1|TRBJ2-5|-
TGTGCCAGCAGTGAAGGTTGGGTTGAGGGATGGGGGCAAGAGACCCAGTACTTC
CASSEGWVEGWGQETQYF
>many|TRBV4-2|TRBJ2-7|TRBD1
TGTGCCAGCAGCCCCTCTTCGGGACAGGGGAACGAGCAGTACTTC
CASSPSSGQGNEQYF
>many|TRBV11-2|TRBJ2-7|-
TGTGCCAGCAGCTCCGGATGGGGGATTACCTACGAGCAGTACTTC
CASSSGWGITYEQYF
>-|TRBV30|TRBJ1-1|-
TGTGCCTGGAGTGTACCTCTTGGGGGGCATGGAGCTTTCTTT
CAWSVPLGGHGAFF
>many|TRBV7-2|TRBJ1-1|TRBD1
TGTGCCAGCAGCTTATCGGGACAGGGGGCTTGGAACACTGAAGCTTTCTTT
CASSLSGQGAWNTEAFF
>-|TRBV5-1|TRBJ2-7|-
TGCGCCAGCAGCCCCACGGCGGGGACCTACGAGCAGTACTTC
CASSPTAGTYEQYF
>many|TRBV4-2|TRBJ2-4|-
TGTGCCAGCAGCCAAGAAGGGCAGGGGTTAAACATTCAGTACTTC
CASSQEGQGLNIQYF
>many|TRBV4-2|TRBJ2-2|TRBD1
TGTGCCAGCAGTATTACAGGGGATAGCACCGGGGAGCTGTTTTTT
CASSITGDSTGELFF
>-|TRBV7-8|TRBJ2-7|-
TGTGCCAGCAGCTGGGCTTCACGGACAGACTACGAGCAGTACTTC
CASSWASRTDYEQYF
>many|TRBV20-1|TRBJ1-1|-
TGCAGTGCTAGAGGGCACCCGAACACTGAAGCTTTCTTT
CSARGHPNTEAFF
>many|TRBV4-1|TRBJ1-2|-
TGCGCCAGCAGCCAAGCAGGGAATTATGGCTACACCTTC
CASSQAGNYGYTF
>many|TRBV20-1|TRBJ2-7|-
TGCAGTGCTAGTAACTCTGACTACGAGCAGTACTTC
CSASNSDYEQYF
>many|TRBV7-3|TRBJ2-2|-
TGTGCCAGCAGCTTGAGGGAAACGAACACCGGGGAGCTGTTTTTT
CASSLRETNTGELFF
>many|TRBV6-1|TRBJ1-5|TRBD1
TGTGCCAGCAGTGAAGTCCAGGGGGCGAGTCAGCCCCAGCATTTT
CASSEVQGASQPQHF
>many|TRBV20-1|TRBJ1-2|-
TGCAGTGCTAGAGTCGCCGGGCACGCCAAGAGCTACACCTTC
CSARVAGHAKSYTF
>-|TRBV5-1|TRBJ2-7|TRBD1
TGCGCCAGCAGCTTGAAGGACAGGGGAATAGAGCAGTACTTC
CASSLKDRGIEQYF
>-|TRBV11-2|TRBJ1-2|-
TGTGCCAGCAGCTTTTCGGCAGGGGTCTATGGCTACACCTTC
CASSFSAGVYGYTF
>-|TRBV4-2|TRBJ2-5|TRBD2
TGTGCCAGCAGCCAGGCCCTGGCACTAGCGGGAGGTTGGGAGACCCAGTACTTC
CASSQALALAGGWETQYF
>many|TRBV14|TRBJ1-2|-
TGTGCCAGCAGCCAAGATCCTCGGGGCTATGGCTACACCTTC
CASSQDPRGYGYTF
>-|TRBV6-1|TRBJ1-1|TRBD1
TGTGCCAGCAGACGACAGGGCGGGGTGAGAACTGAAGCTTTCTTT
CASRRQGGVRTEAFF
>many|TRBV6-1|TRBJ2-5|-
TGTGCCACCTCGAGGGTAGGGGGAGGGGACAACCAAGAGACCCAGTACTTC
CATSRVGGGDNQETQYF
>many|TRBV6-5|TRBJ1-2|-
TGTGCCAGCAGTTACTCTGACAGATACTATGGCTACACCTTC
CASSYSDRYYGYTF
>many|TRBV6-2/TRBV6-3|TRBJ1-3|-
TGTGCCAGCAGTCTGACTCGCTCTGGAAACACCATATATTTT
CASSLTRSGNTIYF
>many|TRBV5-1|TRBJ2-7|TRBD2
TGCGCCAGCAGCATCCGGACTAGCGGGAGATTTTCCTACGAGCAGTACTTC
CASSIRTSGRFSYEQYF